Listed here are 27 T cell receptor beta chains from one sample, sequenced in a study of blood T cell repertoires in COVID-19. Assay: immunoSEQ multiplex PCR; the TCRdb copy retains only in-frame clones and omits some. The table has 60,000 to 85,000 clones, roughly three quarters seen once; the top ten hold just under 6.5%. The material sequenced was peripheral blood. The receptors stem from a woman in her sixties or seventies with acute or convalescent COVID-19.

The table lists this clone with many counts. The chain has TRBV4-1 and TRBJ1-4, with unresolved D. The CDR3 consists of 17 residues. V was trimmed by 0 bases and J by 0 bases, leaving 11 bases between them. CDR1 is MGHRA, CDR2 YSYEKL, per germline. The CDR3 spells CASSQEDIDSTNEKLFF. In DNA, the CDR3 is TGCGCCAGCAGCCAAGAGGATATTGACTCAACTAATGAAAAACTGTTTTTT.

This sequence joins TRBV10-3 and TRBJ1-1; D gene ambiguous. Germline CDR1 and CDR2: ENHRY and SYGVKD. Deletions cut 0 bases from V and 2 bases from J, with 10 bases between. The length of the CDR3 is 15 residues. The CDR3 sequence: CAISESGGANTEAFF. For the CDR3, the DNA is TGTGCCATCAGTGAGTCGGGAGGCGCCAACACTGAAGCTTTCTTT.

This clone was counted a few times. The chain is built from TRBV5-1 and TRBJ2-1, with 11 bases identical to TRBD2. CDR1 is SGHRS and CDR2 is YFSETQ in the germline V gene. V gave up 4 bases and J gave up 3 bases; unmatched junction bases: 6. CDR3 length: 16 amino acids. This chain's CDR3 is CASSDPSGGIYNEQFF. The CDR3, as DNA: TGCGCCAGCAGCGACCCTAGCGGGGGGATCTACAATGAGCAGTTCTTC.

The chain recombines TRBV7-9 with TRBJ1-4; 7 nucleotides match TRBD1. The V gene's germline CDR1 is SEHNR and CDR2 FQNEAQ (reference sequence). CDR3 length: 18 amino acids. The V and J ends lost 5 bases and 0 bases, in that order; junction bases with no gene match: 12. CDR3 protein: CASSHRGPLGATNEKLFF. The CDR3 region has the DNA TGTGCCAGCAGCCACAGGGGCCCCTTGGGGGCAACTAATGAAAAACTGTTTTTT.

The chain uses TRBV9 and TRBJ2-3; 7 bases agree with TRBD2. CDR1 and CDR2 from the germline V gene are SGDLS and YYNGEE. V lost 3 bases to trimming and J lost 2 bases; unmatched junction nucleotides: 6. The CDR3 contains 15 residues. CDR3 loop: CASSAGSGNTDTQYF. As DNA, the CDR3 is TGTGCCAGCAGCGCCGGAAGCGGGAACACAGATACGCAGTATTTT. Looking up the rest from reference TRBV9 and TRBJ2-3 gives the full variable domain: DSGVTQTPKHLITATGQRVTLRCSPRSGDLSVYWYQQSLDQGLQFLIQYYNGEERAKGNILERFSAQQFPDLHSELNLSSLELGDSALYFCASSAGSGNTDTQYFGPGTRLTVL.

The gene calls are TRBV12-3 or TRBV12-4 and TRBJ2-7; D is unresolved. With 6 bases removed from V and 8 bases from J, the gap between germline ends came to 11 bases. The CDR3 is 11 residues long. Here the CDR3 reads CASSSSTQQYF. CDR3 coding DNA: TGTGCCAGCAGCTCGTCTACGCAGCAGTACTTC.

The chain recombines TRBV6-2 or TRBV6-3 with TRBJ2-1; TRBD2 matches 13 bases. Losses at the gene ends were 5 bases for V and 0 bases for J; bases not matched to a gene: 10. The germline gives CDR1 MNHEY, CDR2 SVGEGT. The CDR3 runs 19 residues. The CDR3 sequence is CASSGSLAGGINSYNEQFF. Written as DNA, the CDR3 is TGTGCCAGCAGTGGCTCACTAGCGGGGGGGATAAACTCCTACAATGAGCAGTTCTTC.

This chain connects TRBV4-2 to TRBJ2-5; 11 nucleotides agree with TRBD2. The CDR3 contains 18 residues. V trimming: 0 bases; J trimming: 5 bases; junction bases outside the gene matches: 11. Germline V CDR1 and CDR2: LGHNA, YNFKEQ. The CDR3, as DNA: TGTGCCAGCAGCCAAGAGCGGTCTAGCGGGGGGCCGTGGGAGACCCAGTACTTC. Translated: CASSQERSSGGPWETQYF.

This clone was seen just once. The chain links TRBV7-2 to TRBJ2-3; D perhaps matches TRBD2 (6 bases). V was pared by 7 bases and J by 1 base, with 15 bases between. The germline V gene has CDR1 SGHTA and CDR2 FQGNSA. This CDR3 region has 15 residues. CDR3 residues: CASTLGGPRTDTQYF. For the CDR3, the DNA is TGTGCCAGCACCTTGGGGGGTCCTCGCACAGATACGCAGTATTTT.

The chain carries TRBV6-5 and TRBJ1-2; 7 nucleotides line up with TRBD1. The CDR3 is 11 amino acids. Germline loops: CDR1 MNHEY, CDR2 SVGAGI. V trimming: 7 bases; J trimming: 7 bases; junction bases outside the gene matches: 3. The CDR3 region is CASTQGGGYTF. The CDR3 DNA follows: TGTGCCAGCACCCAGGGGGGTGGCTACACCTTC.

This clone was counted between two and nine times. The rearrangement joins TRBV5-1 to TRBJ1-1; TRBD1 matches at 7 bases. The CDR3 covers 14 residues. Germline V CDR1 and CDR2: SGHRS, YFSETQ. V shed 0 bases, J shed 4 bases, and the junction held 3 bases outside the gene matches. The CDR3 reads CASSLEGAPTEAFF. The CDR3 DNA follows: TGCGCCAGCAGCTTGGAGGGGGCGCCCACTGAAGCTTTCTTT.

This chain connects TRBV19 to TRBJ1-2; no clear D. The CDR3 has 13 amino acids. V was clipped by 6 bases and J by 5 bases, with 13 bases between them. The V gene's germline CDR1 is LNHDA and CDR2 SQIVND (reference sequence). The CDR3 loop reads CASRMSGVYGYTF. The CDR3 coding sequence is TGTGCCAGTAGGATGAGCGGGGTTTATGGCTACACCTTC. Filled out from reference TRBV19 and TRBJ1-2, the complete variable domain reads DGGITQSPKYLFRKEGQNVTLSCEQNLNHDAMYWYRQDPGQGLRLIYYSQIVNDFQKGDIAEGYSVSREKKESFPLTVTSAQKNPTAFYLCASRMSGVYGYTFGSGTRLTVV.

The chain carries TRBV18 and TRBJ1-5; D unresolved. The CDR3 consists of 15 residues. Germline values: CDR1 KGHSH, CDR2 LQKENI. V lost 0 bases and J lost 5, with 11 bases in between. CDR3 in amino acids: CASSPPTGSDQPQHF. Here the CDR3 DNA reads TGTGCCAGCTCACCACCGACGGGGTCCGATCAGCCCCAGCATTTT.

The rearrangement links TRBV9 to TRBJ2-7, with TRBD2 matching over 10 bases. Germline values: CDR1 SGDLS, CDR2 YYNGEE. Trimming took 0 bases from V and 6 from J; bases not matched to a gene: 3. This CDR3 has 14 amino acids. The CDR3 DNA is TGTGCCAGCAGCGTAGCAGGGACTAGCGTCGAGCAGTACTTC. Translating it yields CASSVAGTSVEQYF.

The J gene is TRBJ2-3, the V gene TRBV7-3; the D gene is possibly TRBD2 (5 bases). Trimming took off 2 bases at V and 3 bases at J, with 12 bases between the two ends. CDR3 length equals 15 residues. Germline CDR1 is SGHTA and CDR2 is FQGTGA. The CDR3 region has the DNA TGTGCCAGCAGCTTAGCGGGCCTAGGGACAGATACGCAGTATTTT. It codes for CASSLAGLGTDTQYF.

The chain uses TRBV12-3 or TRBV12-4 and TRBJ2-7; D is uncertain. This CDR3 comprises 13 residues. The germline V and J ends were trimmed by 6 bases and 2 bases, with 11 bases remaining between them. The CDR3 sequence: CASRPTETYEQYF. In nucleotides, the CDR3 is TGTGCCAGCAGACCGACGGAGACCTACGAGCAGTACTTC.

The chain has TRBV5-8 and TRBJ2-1; 7 nucleotides match TRBD1. The CDR3 consists of 13 residues. Per the germline V gene, CDR1 is SGHTS and CDR2 is YDEGEE. Unmatched junction bases numbered 6, after V lost 5 bases and J lost 7 bases. This chain's CDR3 is CASSRDSLNEQFF. The DNA for the CDR3 is TGTGCCAGCAGTCGGGACAGTTTAAATGAGCAGTTCTTC.

V and J are TRBV6-2 or TRBV6-3 and TRBJ1-5; D gene ambiguous. There are 14 residues in the CDR3. Trimming took 2 bases from V and 3 from J, leaving 8 bases between them. Germline loops: CDR1 MNHEY, CDR2 SVGEGT. In DNA, the CDR3 is TGTGCCAGCAGTTACGCGGGCTACAATCAGCCCCAGCATTTT. It translates to CASSYAGYNQPQHF.

The chain uses TRBV28 and TRBJ2-7, with no clear D. The length of the CDR3 is 16 residues. Germline lookup yields CDR1 MDHEN and CDR2 SYDVKM. V was clipped by 1 base and J by 0 bases, with 13 bases between them. CDR3 DNA sequence: TGTGCCAGCAGTTTATTTTCAGAGCCTAGCTCCTACGAGCAGTACTTC. Translation: CASSLFSEPSSYEQYF.

The chain uses TRBV19 and TRBJ2-5; D perhaps matches TRBD2 (6 bases). There are 14 residues in the CDR3. Germline CDR1 is LNHDA and CDR2 is SQIVND (reference sequence). The V end lost 3 bases, the J end lost 4 bases, and 12 bases lay between the germline ends. The DNA of the CDR3 is TGTGCCAGTAGTATGGTCATGCGGGGAGAGACCCAGTACTTC. It is translated as CASSMVMRGETQYF.

J is TRBJ2-3 and V is TRBV5-5, with a possible D match to TRBD2 (5 bases). Germline V gives CDR1 SGHKS, CDR2 YYEKEE (reference sequence). V lost 2 bases and J lost 0, with 7 bases in between. The CDR3 runs 14 residues. The CDR3 nucleotides are TGTGCCAGCAGCTTACCGGGGAGCACAGATACGCAGTATTTT. Its protein is CASSLPGSTDTQYF.

The genes are TRBV28 and TRBJ1-6; D unclear. In germline, CDR1 is MDHEN, CDR2 SYDVKM. Trimming removed 4 bases from V and 9 bases from J, with 13 bases in between. The CDR3 contains 14 residues. The CDR3 region has the DNA TGTGCCAGCAGTTCCCATTCGGGAGGTTCACCCCTCCACTTT. Translated: CASSSHSGGSPLHF.

In this sample, this clone turned up a few times. This sequence joins TRBV28 and TRBJ1-2; D call uncertain. CDR1 and CDR2 (germline): MDHEN, SYDVKM. This CDR3 comprises 16 residues. The V and J ends lost 4 bases and 4 bases respectively, with 19 bases between them. For the CDR3, the DNA is TGTGCCAGCAGTTCCCGGCCACTCACCAGGATCTATGGCTACACCTTC. It is translated as CASSSRPLTRIYGYTF.

This sequence joins TRBV5-1 and TRBJ1-2, with 7 nucleotides matching TRBD1. Germline CDR1 reads SGHRS; CDR2 reads YFSETQ. V lost 3 bases and J lost 4; bases outside the gene matches: 6. The CDR3 is 14 amino acids. The CDR3 nucleotides read TGCGCCAGCAGCTCAGAACAGGGGCTCTATGGCTACACCTTC. Protein: CASSSEQGLYGYTF.

The gene calls are TRBV11-2 and TRBJ2-2; 7 bases line up with TRBD1. The V gene's germline CDR1 is SGHAT and CDR2 FQNNGV. The CDR3 covers 16 residues. V was clipped by 5 bases and J by 3 bases; unmatched bases: 9. CDR3 amino acids: CASSQIKGADTGELFF. The CDR3 bases are TGTGCCAGCAGCCAAATAAAGGGGGCGGACACCGGGGAGCTGTTTTTT.

This clone has only a few counts. This chain uses TRBV5-8 with TRBJ2-3; no clear D. This CDR3 is built from 15 residues. Germline V gives CDR1 SGHTS, CDR2 YDEGEE. V shed 5 bases and J shed 0 bases, with 13 bases lying between them. This CDR3 is CASRLGSTSTDTQYF. Here the CDR3 DNA reads TGTGCCAGCAGACTGGGTAGCACCAGCACAGATACGCAGTATTTT. The full variable domain, rest sourced from reference TRBV5-8 and TRBJ2-3, is EAGVTQSPTHLIKTRGQQATLRCSPISGHTSVYWYQQALGLGLQFLLWYDEGEERNRGNFPPRFSGRQFPNYSSELNVNALELEDSALYLCASRLGSTSTDTQYFGPGTRLTVL.

The chain joins TRBV2 to TRBJ2-3, with TRBD1 matching 9 bases. With 8 bases clipped from V and 2 bases from J, the junction kept 5 bases outside the gene matches. This CDR3 region has 14 residues. Germline V lookup: CDR1 SNHLY, CDR2 FYNNEI. Written as DNA, the CDR3 is TGTGCCAGCCGGGACAGGGTCTCCACAGATACGCAGTATTTT. Translated, it gives CASRDRVSTDTQYF.